A selection of T cell receptor beta chains follows, all from one sample in a study of blood T cell repertoires in COVID-19. Repertoires were generated with immunoSEQ multiplex PCR, while TCRdb's copy carries only in-frame clones and drops some. Of around 150,000 clones listed, 88% are singletons. Sample: PBMCs or T cells enriched from blood (not recorded which). The receptors were sampled from a woman aged 50 to 65 who had recovered from COVID-19. CDR3s include the opening cysteine and the closing phenylalanine or tryptophan. The order of the fields is V gene, J gene, CDR3 protein.

V: TRBV18
J: TRBJ2-2
CDR3: CASSPAKGANTGELFF

V: TRBV5-1
J: TRBJ2-1
CDR3: CASSLLAGLSYNEQFF

V: TRBV9
J: TRBJ1-1
CDR3: CASSPGIMNTEAFF

V: TRBV19
J: TRBJ2-5
CDR3: CASSSTGEAQYF

V: TRBV30
J: TRBJ2-2
CDR3: CACVKRGRGTGELFF

V: TRBV7-2
J: TRBJ1-5
CDR3: CASSLLGSTSNQPQHF

V: TRBV7-6
J: TRBJ1-1
CDR3: CASSLGTGGEAFF

V: TRBV6-5
J: TRBJ2-5
CDR3: CASMTGSSETQYF

V: TRBV27
J: TRBJ1-4
CDR3: CASSQYLETNEKLFF

V: TRBV4-2
J: TRBJ1-1
CDR3: CASSLRGGTGETEAFF

V: TRBV7-2
J: TRBJ1-2
CDR3: CASSPGNRGYGYTF

V: TRBV7-2
J: TRBJ2-2
CDR3: CASSLAKIGLFTGELFF

V: TRBV29-1
J: TRBJ2-1
CDR3: CSAEDRRSSYNEQFF

V: TRBV7-9
J: TRBJ2-2
CDR3: CASSRGTGELFF

V: TRBV4-3
J: TRBJ2-1
CDR3: CASSQDPGQYNEQFF

V: TRBV27
J: TRBJ1-2
CDR3: CASSFRQGIIYGYTF

V: TRBV6-2/TRBV6-3
J: TRBJ2-7
CDR3: CASSSTRTGSYEQYF

V: TRBV11-3
J: TRBJ1-6
CDR3: CASSLGRNRGPNSPLHF

V: TRBV19
J: TRBJ1-1
CDR3: CASSIAVRNTEAFF

V: TRBV7-9
J: TRBJ1-2
CDR3: CASSFPYRGNYGYTF

V: TRBV6-1
J: TRBJ2-7
CDR3: CASSERERGVYYEQYF

V: TRBV29-1
J: TRBJ2-4
CDR3: CSGTRGAGLKNIQYF